A single T cell receptor beta chain is shown here with its context. Antigen unknown. This sample was included in a study of T cells in localized non-small cell lung cancer. The V gene's germline CDR1 is LNHDA and CDR2 SQIVND (reference sequence). V was clipped by 8 bases and J by 9 bases; unmatched bases: 17. The length of the CDR3 is 16 residues. Profiling relied on immunoSEQ multiplex PCR, and the TCRdb table lists in-frame clones only, not all of them. The data show approximately 140,000 clones, around 89% seen once. General study findings and limits: Sequencing involved a lone tumor region, leaving heterogeneity possible. T cell clonality was highest in uninvolved adjacent lung, above tumor. In adjacent lung, a median about 54 of the top 100 tumor clones were found.

The specimen was peripheral blood, collected before any cancer treatment. The source is an older female donor with stage I lung adenocarcinoma. The genes are TRBV19 and TRBJ2-1, with 9 bases identical to TRBD2. CDR3 sequence (DNA): TGTGCCAGTCAATGGGGGGCGCTAGCGGGAAACGCTGAGCAGTTCTTC. This translates into CASQWGALAGNAEQFF.